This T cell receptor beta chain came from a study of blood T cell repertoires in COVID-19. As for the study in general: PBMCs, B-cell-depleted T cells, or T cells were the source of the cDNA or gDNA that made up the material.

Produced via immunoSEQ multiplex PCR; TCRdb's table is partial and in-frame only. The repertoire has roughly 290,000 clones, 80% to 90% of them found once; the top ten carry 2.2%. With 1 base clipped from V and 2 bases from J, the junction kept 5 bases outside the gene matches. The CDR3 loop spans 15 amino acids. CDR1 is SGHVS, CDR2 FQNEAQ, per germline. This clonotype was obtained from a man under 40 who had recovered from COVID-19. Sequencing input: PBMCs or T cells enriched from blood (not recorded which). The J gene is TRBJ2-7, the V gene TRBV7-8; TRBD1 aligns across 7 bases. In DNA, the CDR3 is TGTGCCAGCAGCTTAGGACTACAGGGGACCTACGAGCAGTACTTC. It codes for CASSLGLQGTYEQYF.